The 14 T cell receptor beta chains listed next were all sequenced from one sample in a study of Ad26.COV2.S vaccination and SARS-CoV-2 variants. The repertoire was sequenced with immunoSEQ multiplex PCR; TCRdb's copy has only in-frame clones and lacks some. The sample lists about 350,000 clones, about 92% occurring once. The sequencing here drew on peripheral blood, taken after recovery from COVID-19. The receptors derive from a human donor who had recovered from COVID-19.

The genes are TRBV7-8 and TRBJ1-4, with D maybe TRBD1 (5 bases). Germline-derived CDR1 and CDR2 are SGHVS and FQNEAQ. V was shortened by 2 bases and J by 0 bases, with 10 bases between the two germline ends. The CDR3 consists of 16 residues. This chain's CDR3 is CASSLPLGATNEKLFF. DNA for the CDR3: TGTGCCAGCAGCTTACCCTTAGGGGCAACTAATGAAAAACTGTTTTTT.

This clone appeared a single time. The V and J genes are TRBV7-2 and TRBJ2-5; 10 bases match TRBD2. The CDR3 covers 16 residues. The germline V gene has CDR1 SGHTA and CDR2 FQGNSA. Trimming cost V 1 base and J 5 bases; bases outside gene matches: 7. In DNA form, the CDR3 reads TGTGCCAGCAGCTTAGTCCCGGGACTAGCGCGGGAGACCCAGTACTTC. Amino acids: CASSLVPGLARETQYF.

The CDR3 here is CASSQGIGSNQPQHF. The CDR3 DNA follows: TGTGCCAGCAGCCAAGGTATAGGAAGCAATCAGCCCCAGCATTTT. The chain uses TRBV3-1 (or the pseudogene TRBV3-2) and TRBJ1-5; D not certain. CDR3 length: 15 amino acids. Looked up from germline, CDR1 is LGHDT and CDR2 is YNNKEL (reference sequence). Trimming removed 1 base at V and 1 base at J, with 8 bases between.

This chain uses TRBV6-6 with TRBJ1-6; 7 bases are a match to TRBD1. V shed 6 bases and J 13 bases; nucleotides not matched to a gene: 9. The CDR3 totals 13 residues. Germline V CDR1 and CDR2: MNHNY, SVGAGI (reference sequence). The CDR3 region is CASSRRQGRPLHF. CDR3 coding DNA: TGTGCCAGCAGCCGCAGACAGGGTAGGCCCCTCCACTTT.

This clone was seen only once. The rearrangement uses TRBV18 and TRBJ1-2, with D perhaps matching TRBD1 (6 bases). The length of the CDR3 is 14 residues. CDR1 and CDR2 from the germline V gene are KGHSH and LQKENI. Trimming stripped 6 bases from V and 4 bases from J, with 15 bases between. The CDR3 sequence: CASSPGGLGYGYTF. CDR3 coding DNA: TGTGCCAGCTCCCCCGGGGGCCTCGGCTATGGCTACACCTTC.

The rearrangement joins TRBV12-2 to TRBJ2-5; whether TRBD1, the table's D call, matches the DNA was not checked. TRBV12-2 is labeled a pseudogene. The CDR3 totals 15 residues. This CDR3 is CASRLRTGGLQTQYF. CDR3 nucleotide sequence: TGTGCAAGTCGCCTCCGGACAGGGGGTCTACAGACCCAGTACTTC.

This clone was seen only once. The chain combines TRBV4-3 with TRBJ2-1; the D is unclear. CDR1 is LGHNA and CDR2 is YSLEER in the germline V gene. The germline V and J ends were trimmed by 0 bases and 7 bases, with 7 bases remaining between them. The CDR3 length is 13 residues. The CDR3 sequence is CASSQDGDNEQFF. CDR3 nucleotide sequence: TGCGCCAGCAGCCAAGACGGAGATAATGAGCAGTTCTTC.

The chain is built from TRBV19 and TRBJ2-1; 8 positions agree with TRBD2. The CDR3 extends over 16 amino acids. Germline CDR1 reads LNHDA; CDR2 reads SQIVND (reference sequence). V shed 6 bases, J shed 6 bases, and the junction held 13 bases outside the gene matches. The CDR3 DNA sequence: TGTGCCAGTAGCCCTAGCGGGTTGGGTCTAGGCAATGAGCAGTTCTTC. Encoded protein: CASSPSGLGLGNEQFF.

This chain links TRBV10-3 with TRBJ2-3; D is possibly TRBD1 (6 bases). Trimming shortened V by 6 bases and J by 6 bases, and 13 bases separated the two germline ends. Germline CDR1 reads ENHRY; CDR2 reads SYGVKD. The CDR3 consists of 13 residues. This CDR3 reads CAIRGLQGDTQYF. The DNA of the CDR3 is TGTGCCATCAGAGGGTTACAGGGCGATACGCAGTATTTT.

CDR3 region: CASSSTRLQSTDTQYF. In DNA, the CDR3 is TGTGCCAGCAGCTCCACTAGGCTCCAAAGCACAGATACGCAGTATTTT. V is TRBV7-8 and J is TRBJ2-3, with D perhaps matching TRBD2 (5 bases). CDR1 and CDR2 from the germline V gene are SGHVS and FQNEAQ. Trimming cost V 4 bases and J 0 bases, with 14 bases left between them. The CDR3 is 16 amino acids.

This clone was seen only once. CDR3: CSVEDWQGGSTDTQYF. The CDR3 DNA reads as TGCAGCGTTGAAGATTGGCAGGGTGGGTCCACAGATACGCAGTATTTT. J is TRBJ2-3 and V is TRBV29-1; TRBD1 is a possible D gene (5 bases). There are 16 residues in the CDR3. Germline values: CDR1 SQVTM, CDR2 ANQGSEA. V lost 0 bases and J 2 bases, leaving 15 bases between the germline ends.

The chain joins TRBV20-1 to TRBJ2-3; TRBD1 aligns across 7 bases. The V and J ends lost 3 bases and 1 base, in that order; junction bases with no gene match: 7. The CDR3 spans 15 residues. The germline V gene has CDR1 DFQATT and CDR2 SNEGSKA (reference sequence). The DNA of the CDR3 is TGCAGTGCTAGTCAAAACAGGGGTGGCACAGATACGCAGTATTTT. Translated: CSASQNRGGTDTQYF.

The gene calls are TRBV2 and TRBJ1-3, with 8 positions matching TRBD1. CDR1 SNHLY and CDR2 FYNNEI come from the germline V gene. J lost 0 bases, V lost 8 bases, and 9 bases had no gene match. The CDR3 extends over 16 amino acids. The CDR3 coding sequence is TGTGCCAGCGAGCCATGGACAGGGAGCTCTGGAAACACCATATATTTT. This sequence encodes CASEPWTGSSGNTIYF.

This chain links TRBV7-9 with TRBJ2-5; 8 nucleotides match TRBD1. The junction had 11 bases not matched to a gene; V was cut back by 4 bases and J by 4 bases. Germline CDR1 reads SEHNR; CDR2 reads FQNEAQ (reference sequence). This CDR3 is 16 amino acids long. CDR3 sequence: CASSSRTGKIGETQYF. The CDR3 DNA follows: TGTGCCAGCAGCTCCAGGACAGGGAAAATAGGAGAGACCCAGTACTTC.